One sample yielded the 6 T cell receptor beta chains listed below, sequenced in a study of T cell responses to AZD1222 COVID-19 vaccine. Produced via immunoSEQ multiplex PCR; TCRdb's table is partial and in-frame only. The sample contains roughly 120,000 clones, approximately 83% of which appear only once. The starting material was peripheral blood, obtained on day 0 of AZD1222 vaccination. The receptors were sampled from an adult in good health.

The rearrangement links TRBV20-1 to TRBJ1-3, with unresolved D. The CDR3 sequence is 14 residues long. From germline, CDR1 is DFQATT and CDR2 SNEGSKA (reference sequence). Trimming left V 3 bases short and J 0 bases short, with 9 bases between. For the CDR3, the DNA is TGCAGTGCTAGTGTCCCCGCCTCTGGAAACACCATATATTTT. This sequence encodes CSASVPASGNTIYF.

The chain recombines TRBV5-1 with TRBJ2-7; either TRBD1 or TRBD2 may fit D (5 bases each). CDR1 is SGHRS and CDR2 is YFSETQ in the germline V gene. The CDR3 has 15 residues. The germline V and J ends were trimmed by 5 bases and 2 bases, with 17 bases remaining between them. The CDR3 protein is CASSQEGQGPYEQYF. The CDR3 DNA sequence: TGCGCCAGCAGTCAAGAGGGTCAGGGCCCCTACGAGCAGTACTTC.

This clone was counted once. J is TRBJ1-3 and V is TRBV11-3, with D hard to call. CDR1 and CDR2 from the germline V gene are SGHNT and YENEEA. The CDR3 runs 14 residues. V shed 1 base and J shed 3 bases, with 7 bases lying between them. CDR3 coding DNA: TGTGCCAGCAGCTTAGGGACGGTTGGAAACACCATATATTTT. Encoded protein: CASSLGTVGNTIYF.

The chain employs TRBV20-1 and TRBJ1-2, with unresolved D. CDR3 size: 11 residues. Germline CDR1 reads DFQATT; CDR2 reads SNEGSKA (reference sequence). The germline V and J ends were trimmed by 4 bases and 0 bases, with 3 bases remaining between them. The CDR3 reads CSATTNYGYTF. CDR3 DNA sequence: TGCAGTGCTACGACTAACTATGGCTACACCTTC.

This sequence joins TRBV24-1 and TRBJ1-2; possibly TRBD1 for D (6 bases). From germline, CDR1 is KGHDR and CDR2 SFDVKD. The V end lost 9 bases, the J end lost 5 bases, and 15 bases lay between the germline ends. This CDR3 is 13 amino acids long. The chain's CDR3 is CATGGQLGYGYTF. As DNA, the CDR3 is TGTGCCACCGGCGGACAGCTGGGGTATGGCTACACCTTC.

The J gene is TRBJ2-2, the V gene TRBV27, with 9 bases aligning to TRBD1. CDR3 length: 16 residues. V shed 6 bases and J 2 bases; nucleotides not matched to a gene: 7. From germline, CDR1 is MNHEY and CDR2 SMNVEV (reference sequence). The CDR3 DNA sequence: TGTGCCAGCAGGGGAGACAGGGGGGATAACACCGGGGAGCTGTTTTTT. This codes for CASRGDRGDNTGELFF.